The next 26 T cell receptor beta chains were all read from a single sample in a study of glioma-infiltrating T cells after dendritic cell vaccination. Some clones are missing from TCRdb's copy, which holds only in-frame ones; the method was immunoSEQ multiplex PCR. The table includes more than 85,000 clones, 85% to 90% detected once. The input for sequencing was blood, taken before dendritic cell vaccination. These receptors all come from a human donor with glioblastoma.

V gene TRBV12-5 combines with J gene TRBJ2-7; maybe TRBD2 (5 bases). The V and J ends lost 0 bases and 1 base respectively, with 13 bases between them. The CDR3 totals 16 residues. Germline-derived CDR1 and CDR2 are LGHNT and FRNRAP. The CDR3 loop reads CASGLVLGLQSYEQYF. CDR3 coding DNA: TGTGCTAGTGGTTTGGTACTAGGGCTACAGTCCTACGAGCAGTACTTC.

The CDR3 bases are TGTGCCAGCAGTTTACTGGGGGGGGGTGCCAACCTCCCAAGTACGCAGTATTTT. Its protein product is CASSLLGGGANLPSTQYF. The chain couples TRBV27 to TRBJ2-3; the match to TRBD2 covers 7 bases. V was clipped by 2 bases and J by 8 bases; unmatched bases: 19. Germline CDR1 is MNHEY and CDR2 is SMNVEV (reference sequence). The CDR3 has 18 residues.

The genes are TRBV11-3 and TRBJ2-7, with a possible D match to TRBD2 (5 bases). Germline V gene sequence: CDR1 SGHNT, CDR2 YENEEA. The CDR3 runs 14 residues. With 6 bases removed from V and 2 bases from J, the gap between germline ends came to 14 bases. CDR3 nucleotide sequence: TGTGCCAGCAGGCCCGGTGGAGGAGCCTACGAGCAGTACTTC. Translation gives CASRPGGGAYEQYF.

The genes are TRBV5-1 and TRBJ2-7; possible D gene TRBD2, 5 bases. The CDR3 spans 15 residues. Deletions cut 1 base from V and 0 bases from J, with 11 bases between. From germline, CDR1 is SGHRS and CDR2 YFSETQ. The CDR3: CASSLIPGSSYEQYF. For the CDR3, the DNA is TGCGCCAGCAGCTTGATACCGGGGAGCTCCTACGAGCAGTACTTC.

The chain recombines TRBV29-1 with TRBJ2-3, with a weak D call TRBD2 (8 bases). Trimming removed 3 bases from V and 5 bases from J, with 24 bases in between. Germline V gene data show CDR1 as SQVTM and CDR2 as ANQGSEA. CDR3 length: 17 residues. The DNA for the CDR3 is TGCAGCGTTGATAGGCCACCGGGAGGGGGCCGGGGAGATACGCAGTATTTT. Its protein product is CSVDRPPGGGRGDTQYF.

The chain has TRBV27 and TRBJ1-2; D is undetermined. Germline V lookup: CDR1 MNHEY, CDR2 SMNVEV (reference sequence). The CDR3 covers 14 residues. V shed 6 bases and J shed 3 bases, with 14 bases lying between them. CDR3 sequence: CASSLGPIDYGYTF. CDR3 nucleotide sequence: TGTGCCAGCAGCCTTGGGCCAATAGACTATGGCTACACCTTC.

The chain recombines TRBV27 with TRBJ2-7, with 8 bases fitting TRBD1. The CDR3 spans 15 residues. Germline V CDR1 and CDR2: MNHEY, SMNVEV (reference sequence). The trim removed 5 bases at V and 3 bases at J, leaving 9 bases unmatched. The CDR3 spells CASSLGGQASYEQYF. CDR3 bases: TGTGCCAGCAGTCTCGGGGGACAGGCAAGCTACGAGCAGTACTTC.

This chain links TRBV30 with TRBJ1-1; no definite D call. The germline V and J ends were trimmed by 2 bases and 6 bases, with 7 bases remaining between them. This CDR3 region has 11 residues. Germline V CDR1 and CDR2: GTSNPN, SVGIG (reference sequence). The CDR3 loop reads CAWSRLAEAFF. The CDR3 DNA reads TGTGCCTGGAGTCGACTCGCTGAAGCTTTCTTT.

Points on this clone: The same CDR3 can be traced to other DNA sequences in this sample. The chain employs TRBV7-9 and TRBJ2-2, with 8 bases fitting TRBD2. CDR3 length: 15 amino acids. V trimming: 2 bases; J trimming: 2 bases; junction bases outside the gene matches: 1. The germline gives CDR1 SEHNR, CDR2 FQNEAQ (reference sequence). The CDR3 region is CASSLRGGNTGELFF. The CDR3 bases are TGTGCCAGCAGCTTACGGGGGGGCAACACCGGGGAGCTGTTTTTT.

V gene TRBV6-1 combines with J gene TRBJ1-1; a weak D match, TRBD1 (5 bases). CDR3 size: 11 residues. The V end lost 7 bases, the J end lost 3 bases, and 6 bases lay between the germline ends. From germline, CDR1 is MNHNS and CDR2 SASEGT. The CDR3 region is CASTRDTEAFF. DNA for the CDR3: TGTGCCAGCACCAGGGACACTGAAGCTTTCTTT.

This clone came up a few times. For the CDR3, the DNA is TGTGCCATCAGTGAGTCGGTTCGGGGGGCTGTTGGAAACACCATATATTTT. It translates to CAISESVRGAVGNTIYF. J is TRBJ1-3 and V is TRBV10-3, with D possibly TRBD1 on 6 matching bases. The CDR3 runs 17 residues. Per the germline V gene, CDR1 is ENHRY and CDR2 is SYGVKD. The V and J ends lost 0 bases and 3 bases respectively, with 15 bases between them.

The sample holds one count of this clone. The gene calls are TRBV28 and TRBJ1-1; 8 bases are shared with TRBD1. Germline V gene sequence: CDR1 MDHEN, CDR2 SYDVKM. V dropped 0 bases and J dropped 4; count of bases not matched to a gene: 4. The CDR3 spans 15 residues. In DNA form, the CDR3 reads TGTGCCAGCAGTTTATGGGGGACAGGAGCCACTGAAGCTTTCTTT. Translation gives CASSLWGTGATEAFF.

The chain links TRBV5-1 to TRBJ1-1; possible D gene TRBD1, 6 bases. Deletions cut 1 base from V and 5 bases from J, with 12 bases between. Germline CDR1 is SGHRS and CDR2 is YFSETQ. The CDR3 extends over 14 amino acids. The CDR3 DNA follows: TGCGCCAGCAGCTTGCGTGCAGGGGTGACTGAAGCTTTCTTT. The encoded protein is CASSLRAGVTEAFF.

This clone showed up just a few times. The J gene is TRBJ1-5, the V gene TRBV5-1; a possible D gene is TRBD1 (6 bases). Deletions cut 4 bases from V and 1 base from J, with 12 bases between. Germline-derived CDR1 and CDR2 are SGHRS and YFSETQ. This CDR3 has 15 amino acids. In DNA, the CDR3 is TGCGCCAGCAGCGAGGGGGGGGCGAGCAATCAGCCCCAGCATTTT. Its translation is CASSEGGASNQPQHF.

J is TRBJ2-2 and V is TRBV5-4; 7 bases line up with TRBD2. The trim removed 4 bases at V and 2 bases at J, leaving 8 bases unmatched. The germline V gene encodes CDR1 SGHNT and CDR2 YYREEE (reference sequence). The CDR3 contains 16 residues. The CDR3 protein is CASSRMAGVNTGELFF. The CDR3 region has the DNA TGTGCCAGCAGCAGGATGGCGGGGGTTAACACCGGGGAGCTGTTTTTT.

Only one count was recorded for this clone. V and J are TRBV2 and TRBJ1-5; 9 nucleotides line up with TRBD1. The CDR3 contains 15 residues. Germline CDR1 SNHLY, CDR2 FYNNEI. After removal of 3 bases from V and 4 bases from J, the junction contained 4 bases not matched to a gene. The CDR3 is CASSEGQGINQPQHF. In nucleotides, the CDR3 is TGTGCCAGCAGTGAGGGACAGGGTATTAATCAGCCCCAGCATTTT. The full variable domain, in which reference TRBV2 and TRBJ1-5 provide the parts outside the CDR3, is EPEVTQTPSHQVTQMGQEVILRCVPISNHLYFYWYRQILGQKVEFLVSFYNNEISEKSEIFDDQFSVERPDGSNFTLKIRSTKLEDSAMYFCASSEGQGINQPQHFGDGTRLSIL.

A remark on this clone: The sample has other DNA sequences that encode this CDR3 too. V usage is TRBV9 and J usage is TRBJ1-1; possible D gene TRBD1, 6 bases. Trimming pared 4 bases from V and 4 bases from J, leaving 17 bases between. CDR3 length: 15 residues. Germline V lookup: CDR1 SGDLS, CDR2 YYNGEE. The CDR3 loop reads CASSPQTGIVTEAFF. In DNA, the CDR3 is TGTGCCAGCAGCCCCCAAACAGGGATCGTCACTGAAGCTTTCTTT.

The chain recombines TRBV4-3 with TRBJ1-2, with D possibly matching TRBD1 (5 bases). V gave up 2 bases and J gave up 5 bases, with 18 bases separating them. CDR1 and CDR2 from the germline V gene are LGHNA and YSLEER. The CDR3 consists of 16 residues. CDR3 coding DNA: TGCGCCAGCAGCCAATCTATCGAAGGGGTCGGATATGGCTACACCTTC. Translating gives CASSQSIEGVGYGYTF.

This chain uses TRBV9 with TRBJ2-1, with 11 bases matching TRBD2. V gave up 5 bases and J gave up 8 bases; unmatched junction bases: 9. CDR3 length: 15 amino acids. CDR1 and CDR2 from the germline V gene are SGDLS and YYNGEE. The CDR3 DNA follows: TGTGCCAGCAGGCCACTAGCGGGGGCCTTCGATGAGCAGTTCTTC. Amino acid sequence: CASRPLAGAFDEQFF.

The chain recombines TRBV7-6 with TRBJ2-7; 7 bases are a match to TRBD2. CDR1 is SGHVS, CDR2 FNYEAQ, per germline. The CDR3 has 12 amino acids. The junction had 5 bases not matched to a gene; V was cut back by 5 bases and J by 7 bases. The CDR3 loop is CASSRAGREQYF. The CDR3 DNA is TGTGCCAGCAGCAGAGCGGGGAGGGAGCAGTACTTC.

This clone was seen only once. The chain uses TRBV2 and TRBJ2-5; D uncertain. Matching the DNA end better, TRBJ2-7 makes the J call doubtful. Germline CDR1 is SNHLY and CDR2 is FYNNEI. The CDR3 consists of 12 residues. The CDR3 loop is CASSGEAPEQYF. In nucleotides, the CDR3 is TGTGCCAGCAGTGGAGAGGCCCCCGAGCAGTACTTC.

The V call is TRBV5-1, the J call TRBJ2-1; 8 positions agree with TRBD2. Trimming at V came to 4 bases and at J to 3 bases, leaving 3 bases not matched to a gene. The germline V gene encodes CDR1 SGHRS and CDR2 YFSETQ. CDR3 length: 14 amino acids. Here the CDR3 reads CASSAGGGYNEQFF. The CDR3 nucleotides are TGCGCCAGCAGCGCCGGGGGGGGCTACAATGAGCAGTTCTTC.

V gene TRBV27 combines with J gene TRBJ2-3; D remains ambiguous. The CDR3 runs 17 residues. Per the germline V gene, CDR1 is MNHEY and CDR2 is SMNVEV (reference sequence). Trimming took off 4 bases at V and 2 bases at J, with 19 bases between the two ends. This chain's CDR3 is CASSSPSEPPFTDTQYF. The CDR3 DNA is TGTGCCAGCAGTTCCCCTTCGGAGCCACCATTCACAGATACGCAGTATTTT.

This sequence joins TRBV29-1 and TRBJ2-2, with 8 bases identical to TRBD1. Per germline, CDR1 SQVTM and CDR2 ANQGSEA. V lost 6 bases and J lost 0; bases outside the gene matches: 3. The CDR3 length is 14 residues. For the CDR3, the DNA is TGCAGCGTCGCGGGACAGGCGAACACCGGGGAGCTGTTTTTT. It translates to CSVAGQANTGELFF.

V usage is TRBV5-4 and J usage is TRBJ2-1, with 8 bases fitting TRBD2. The junction had 7 bases not matched to a gene; V was cut back by 1 base and J by 7 bases. CDR1 and CDR2 (germline): SGHNT, YYREEE (reference sequence). CDR3 length: 15 amino acids. CDR3 sequence: CASSLIQRGINEQFF. In DNA, the CDR3 is TGTGCCAGCAGCTTGATCCAGCGGGGGATTAATGAGCAGTTCTTC.

The rearrangement links TRBV27 to TRBJ2-3; D perhaps matches TRBD1 (6 bases). CDR1 and CDR2 from the germline V gene are MNHEY and SMNVEV (reference sequence). V lost 5 bases and J 1 base, leaving 13 bases between the germline ends. The CDR3 length is 15 residues. CDR3: CASSPRQARTDTQYF. The CDR3 coding sequence is TGTGCCAGCAGTCCTCGACAGGCTCGCACAGATACGCAGTATTTT.